Described below is a single T cell receptor beta chain sequence and its context. The CDR3 spans 17 residues. V was clipped by 0 bases and J by 4 bases, with 17 bases between them. Germline V lookup: CDR1 KGHSH, CDR2 LQKENI. This specimen belongs to a study of regulatory T cells in long-lasting Graves disease. Time point noted: persistent/refractory GD, antithyroid drugs over 5 years with positive TRAb. Isolated PBMC RNA provided the starting material for the TCR library. Combining iRepertoire HTBI primers with Arm-PCR of CDR3 regions, the authors built TCR beta libraries. One entry per CDR3 protein, called by TCRdb with MiXCR from the multiplex PCR reads. This sample yields about 400,000 distinct CDR3 sequences, of which about 20% are seen a single time; about a fifth belongs to the top ten.

The sample consisted of peripheral blood mononuclear cells (PBMCs), taken when the disease was refractory, from a patient treated with antithyroid drugs. The chain combines TRBV18 with TRBJ2-3; D is perhaps TRBD1 or TRBD2 (5 bases each). The receptor's source is a female donor with Graves disease. CDR3 in amino acids: CASSPPVGTLDADTQYF. As DNA, the CDR3 is TGTGCCAGCTCACCACCGGTCGGGACCCTGGACGCAGATACGCAGTATTTT.